The subject of this entry is one TCR beta chain. Its antigen is not known. In germline, CDR1 is KGHSH, CDR2 LQKENI. CDR3 length: 14 amino acids. The sample belongs to a study of T cells expressing NK-cell markers. Study-wide context: Underlying the TCR beta repertoires were sorted CD3+CD56+NKG2C+, CD3+CD56+NKG2C- and CD3+CD56-NKG2C+ T cells. Study conclusions and caveats: Questions lingered over whether expanded NKG2C+ T cell clones were HCMV-specific.

TCRdb re-analyzed the 5' RACE reads; it lists each CDR3 protein once, without DNA. This sample's clone table lists about 380,000 distinct CDR3 sequences. The sample comprised blood T cells: a sorted CD56 or NKG2C T cell subset, CD4+ or CD8+ T cells, or bulk PBMC T cells (not recorded which). The origin of this receptor is a man aged 18-69 years in good health. The rearrangement links TRBV18 to TRBJ1-1; the D call of TRBD1 rests on TCRdb alone, since no DNA is present to check it. CDR3 loop: CASSIDTGGAEAFF.